The entry that follows covers one TCR beta chain sequence. The antigen is undetermined. These data are taken from a study of lymphopenia after photon versus proton radiotherapy. General observations from the study: Post-nadir diversity loss with photons came from oligoclonal expansion, particularly CD8+ Temra cells. Relative stability marked proton patients; photon patients lost diversity and naive cells. Authors raise, but do not show, better survival with proton therapy. A bigger post-nadir fall in TCR diversity correlated inversely with survival time in deceased patients.

Assay used: immunoSEQ multiplex PCR; TCRdb lists only in-frame clones, some missing. The sample lists tens of thousands of clones; roughly 83% were seen once. Per germline, CDR1 PRHDT and CDR2 FYEKMQ (reference sequence). Trimming took 5 bases from V and 1 from J, leaving 16 bases between them. The CDR3 sequence is 16 residues long. The source material was peripheral blood, sampled from a patient treated with proton-based radiotherapy. The receptor's source is a man aged 55 to 70 with pancreatic cancer. This chain links TRBV13 with TRBJ2-3; TRBD1 might be the D (5 bases). For the CDR3, the DNA is TGTGCCAGCAGCGCTTCAGGGAATCGGGGCACAGATACGCAGTATTTT. This codes for CASSASGNRGTDTQYF.